These T cell receptor beta chains were read from a single sample in a study of blood T cells in healthy people across ages. TCRdb used MiXCR to reprocess the 5' RACE reads, holding one entry per CDR3 protein. The sample comprises some 1 million distinct CDR3 sequences, 45% of which are singletons, and approximately 20% rests with the top ten. The sequenced sample consisted of blood. The receptors come from a woman aged 55 to 70 in good health. CDR3s include the opening cysteine and the closing phenylalanine or tryptophan. The order of the fields is CDR3 DNA, CDR3 protein, V gene, D gene, J gene, clone size. A D gene is named only where the DNA matches it firmly. Clone size is not always given. Where it is, it says once, few, many or a class for expanded clones.

CDR3nt: TGTGCCAGCAGCTCTGGTAGGACCCAAACAGATACGCAGTATTTT; CDR3aa: CASSSGRTQTDTQYF; v_gene: TRBV11-3; d_gene: NA; j_gene: TRBJ2-3; abundance: few
CDR3nt: TGTGCCAGCAGCTTACAGCCCGGGACTAGTAAGTTCTTC; CDR3aa: CASSLQPGTSKFF; v_gene: TRBV7-6; d_gene: TRBD2; j_gene: TRBJ2-1; abundance: NA
CDR3nt: TGCAGTGCTCGCGGGACTAGCGTCGTCCACGAGCAGTACTTC; CDR3aa: CSARGTSVVHEQYF; v_gene: TRBV20-1; d_gene: TRBD2; j_gene: TRBJ2-7; abundance: few
CDR3nt: TGTGCCAGCAGCCACACTGCAAACTATGGCTACACCTTC; CDR3aa: CASSHTANYGYTF; v_gene: TRBV12-3/TRBV12-4; d_gene: NA; j_gene: TRBJ1-2; abundance: NA
CDR3nt: TGTGCCAGCAGCTTAGCGCATACAGGGGAGCAGCCCCAGCATTTT; CDR3aa: CASSLAHTGEQPQHF; v_gene: TRBV7-9; d_gene: TRBD1; j_gene: TRBJ1-5; abundance: few
CDR3nt: TGCAGTGCTAGAAGGCTAGGCGGGGCCCCCTACGAGCAGTACTTC; CDR3aa: CSARRLGGAPYEQYF; v_gene: TRBV20-1; d_gene: NA; j_gene: TRBJ2-7; abundance: NA
CDR3nt: TGTGCCAGCAGGTACCGCCGGGACCCATATAATTCACCCCTCCACTTT; CDR3aa: CASRYRRDPYNSPLHF; v_gene: TRBV6-2/TRBV6-3; d_gene: NA; j_gene: TRBJ1-6; abundance: NA
CDR3nt: TGTGCCTGGAATGGAGAAACTGAAGCTTTCTTT; CDR3aa: CAWNGETEAFF; v_gene: TRBV30; d_gene: NA; j_gene: TRBJ1-1; abundance: few
CDR3nt: TGTGCCAGCAGTTCGCTAGCGGGGCCCTACGAGCAGTACTTC; CDR3aa: CASSSLAGPYEQYF; v_gene: TRBV27; d_gene: TRBD2; j_gene: TRBJ2-7; abundance: NA
CDR3nt: TGTGCCAGCAGCTTAGGCACGGGAGTCCCCACCTACGAGCAGTACTTC; CDR3aa: CASSLGTGVPTYEQYF; v_gene: TRBV11-2; d_gene: NA; j_gene: TRBJ2-7; abundance: few
CDR3nt: TGTGCCAGCAGTATCGGGCCCGGGGAGCTGTTTTTT; CDR3aa: CASSIGPGELFF; v_gene: TRBV2; d_gene: NA; j_gene: TRBJ2-2; abundance: NA
CDR3nt: TGTGCCAGCAGGGGACAGGGCAGCCACGAGCAGTACTTC; CDR3aa: CASRGQGSHEQYF; v_gene: TRBV2; d_gene: TRBD1; j_gene: TRBJ2-7; abundance: few
CDR3nt: TGTGCCAGCAGTTTCGAGGGCTTAGACAGGGTCTATCAGCCCCAGCATTTT; CDR3aa: CASSFEGLDRVYQPQHF; v_gene: TRBV28; d_gene: TRBD1; j_gene: TRBJ1-5; abundance: NA
CDR3nt: TGTGCCAGCAGCTCGGGACTAGCGGGAGGGCCTGTACGTTCTGCCGAGCAGTACTTC; CDR3aa: CASSSGLAGGPVRSAEQYF; v_gene: TRBV7-6; d_gene: TRBD2; j_gene: TRBJ2-7; abundance: NA
CDR3nt: TGTGCCAGCAGCACCGAGCCGGACGGGTCCTACGAGCAGTACTTC; CDR3aa: CASSTEPDGSYEQYF; v_gene: TRBV5-6; d_gene: NA; j_gene: TRBJ2-7; abundance: NA
CDR3nt: TGCGCCAGCACTGGAGGGGGGGCCTACAATGAGCGGTTCTTC; CDR3aa: CASTGGGAYNERFF; v_gene: TRBV5-1; d_gene: NA; j_gene: TRBJ2-1; abundance: NA
CDR3nt: TGTGCCAGCTCTATTAATTCCGGGACTAGCGTAAACGAGCAGTACTTC; CDR3aa: CASSINSGTSVNEQYF; v_gene: TRBV6-4; d_gene: TRBD2; j_gene: TRBJ2-7; abundance: many
CDR3nt: TGTGCCAGCAACAGACCAGGGGCGAACACTGAAGCTTTCTTT; CDR3aa: CASNRPGANTEAFF; v_gene: TRBV7-9; d_gene: NA; j_gene: TRBJ1-1; abundance: NA
CDR3nt: TGTGCCAGCGGATCCCCGAATCCGAACACTGAAGCTTTCTTT; CDR3aa: CASGSPNPNTEAFF; v_gene: TRBV5-6; d_gene: NA; j_gene: TRBJ1-1; abundance: few